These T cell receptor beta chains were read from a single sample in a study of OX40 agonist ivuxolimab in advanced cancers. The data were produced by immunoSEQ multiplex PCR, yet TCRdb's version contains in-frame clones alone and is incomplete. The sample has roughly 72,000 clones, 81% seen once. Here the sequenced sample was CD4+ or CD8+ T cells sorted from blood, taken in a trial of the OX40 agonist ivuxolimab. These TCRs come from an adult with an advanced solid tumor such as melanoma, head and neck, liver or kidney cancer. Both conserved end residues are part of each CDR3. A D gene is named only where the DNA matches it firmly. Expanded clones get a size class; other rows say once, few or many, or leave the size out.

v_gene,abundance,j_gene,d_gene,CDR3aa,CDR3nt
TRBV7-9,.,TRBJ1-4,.,CASSATQTGWETNEKLFF,TGTGCCAGCAGCGCCACCCAAACAGGGTGGGAAACTAATGAAAAACTGTTTTTT
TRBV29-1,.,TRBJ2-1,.,CSVYGQRSSYNEQFF,TGCAGCGTCTACGGACAGCGTAGCTCCTACAATGAGCAGTTCTTC
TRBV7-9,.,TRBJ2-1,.,CASTPESSYNEQFF,TGTGCCAGCACCCCGGAGAGCTCCTACAATGAGCAGTTCTTC
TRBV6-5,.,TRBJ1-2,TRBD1,CASSIQGARYGYTF,TGTGCCAGCAGCATTCAGGGGGCGCGGTATGGCTACACCTTC
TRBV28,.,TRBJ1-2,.,CASTGLYYGYTF,TGTGCCAGCACGGGACTCTACTATGGCTACACCTTC
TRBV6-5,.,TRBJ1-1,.,CASRFTRNTEAFF,TGTGCCAGCAGGTTTACACGGAACACTGAAGCTTTCTTT
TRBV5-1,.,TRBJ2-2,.,CASGPGAPTHTGELFF,TGCGCCAGCGGCCCGGGGGCCCCAACCCACACCGGGGAGCTGTTTTTT
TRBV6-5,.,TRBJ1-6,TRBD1,CASSYTGVPPLHF,TGTGCCAGCAGTTACACAGGGGTTCCACCCCTCCACTTT
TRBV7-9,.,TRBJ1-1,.,CASSLMTAEAFF,TGTGCCAGCAGCTTAATGACAGCAGAAGCTTTCTTT
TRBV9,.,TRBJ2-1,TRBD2,CASTLGLAGIYNEQFF,TGTGCCAGCACTCTCGGACTAGCGGGAATCTACAATGAGCAGTTCTTC
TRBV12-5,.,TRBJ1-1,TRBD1,CASGLGTGLNTEAFF,TGTGCTAGTGGTTTAGGGACAGGATTGAACACTGAAGCTTTCTTT
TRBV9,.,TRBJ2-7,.,CASSPEAGLSYEQYF,TGTGCCAGCAGCCCCGAGGCGGGGCTCTCCTACGAGCAGTACTTC
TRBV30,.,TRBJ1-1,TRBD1,CAWSATGGTEAFF,TGTGCCTGGAGTGCAACAGGGGGCACTGAAGCTTTCTTT
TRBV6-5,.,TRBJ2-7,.,CASSYSVASTVYEQYF,TGTGCCAGCAGTTACTCGGTGGCTAGCACCGTCTACGAGCAGTACTTC
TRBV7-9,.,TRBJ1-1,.,CASSLFAIEAFF,TGTGCCAGCAGCTTATTCGCTATTGAAGCTTTCTTT
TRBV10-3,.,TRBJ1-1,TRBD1,CAISEPGTENTEAFF,TGTGCCATCAGTGAGCCCGGGACAGAGAACACTGAAGCTTTCTTT
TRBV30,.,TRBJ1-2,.,CAWNTDEPPSGGYTF,TGTGCCTGGAACACGGACGAACCCCCGTCGGGTGGCTACACCTTC
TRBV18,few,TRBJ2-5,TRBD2,CASSPGGGQETQYF,TGTGCCAGCTCACCCGGGGGAGGGCAAGAGACCCAGTACTTC
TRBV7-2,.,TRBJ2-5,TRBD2,CASSLPDSGGYQETQYF,TGTGCCAGCAGCCTTCCCGACAGCGGGGGATACCAAGAGACCCAGTACTTC
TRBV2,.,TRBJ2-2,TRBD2,CASSVSGAITGELFF,TGTGCCAGCAGTGTTAGCGGGGCGATCACCGGGGAGCTGTTTTTT
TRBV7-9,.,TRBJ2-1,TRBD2,CASSLGYSGSSYNEQFF,TGTGCCAGCAGCTTAGGTTATAGCGGGAGCTCCTACAATGAGCAGTTCTTC
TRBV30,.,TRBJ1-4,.,CAWSPTAYSENEKLFF,TGTGCCTGGAGTCCCACAGCTTACAGTGAGAATGAAAAACTGTTTTTT
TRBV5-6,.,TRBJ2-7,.,CASTSNQGPYEQYF,TGTGCCAGCACTTCAAACCAGGGACCTTACGAGCAGTACTTC
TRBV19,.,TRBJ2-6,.,CASSILTGRVGANVLTF,TGTGCCAGTAGTATATTGACAGGGAGGGTAGGGGCCAACGTCCTGACTTTC
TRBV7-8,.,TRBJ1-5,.,CASSLSSGDSNQPQHF,TGTGCCAGCAGCTTAAGTTCGGGGGATAGCAATCAGCCCCAGCATTTT
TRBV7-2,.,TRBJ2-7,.,CASSNMYEQYF,TGTGCCAGCAGCAACATGTACGAGCAGTACTTC
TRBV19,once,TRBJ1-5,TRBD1,CASTLGQGRNQPQHF,TGTGCCAGTACTCTGGGACAGGGAAGAAATCAGCCCCAGCATTTT
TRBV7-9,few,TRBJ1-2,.,CASSEGTYGYTF,TGTGCCAGCAGCGAGGGGACCTATGGCTACACCTTC
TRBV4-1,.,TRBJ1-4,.,CASSQRVPGDNEKLFF,TGCGCCAGCAGCCAACGGGTGCCAGGAGATAATGAAAAACTGTTTTTT
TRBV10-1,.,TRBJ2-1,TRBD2,CARPGLAGVEQFF,TGCGCCAGGCCGGGACTAGCGGGAGTAGAGCAGTTCTTC
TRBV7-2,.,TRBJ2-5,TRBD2,CASSPGTIRETQYF,TGTGCCAGCAGCCCAGGGACTATTCGCGAGACCCAGTACTTC
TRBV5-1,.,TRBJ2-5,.,CASSLDTEETQYF,TGCGCCAGCAGCTTGGATACAGAAGAGACCCAGTACTTC
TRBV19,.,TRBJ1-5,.,CASSIGLRGNQPQHF,TGTGCCAGTAGTATAGGCCTCAGGGGAAATCAGCCCCAGCATTTT
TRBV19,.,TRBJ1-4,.,CASYSGRETNEKLFF,TGTGCCAGTTATTCGGGGAGGGAAACTAATGAAAAACTGTTTTTT
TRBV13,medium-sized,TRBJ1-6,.,CASRRRGGDESPLHF,TGTGCCAGCAGGCGACGTGGGGGGGATGAGTCACCCCTCCACTTT
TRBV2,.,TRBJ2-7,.,CASSETVPWEQYF,TGTGCCAGCAGTGAAACTGTACCCTGGGAGCAGTACTTC
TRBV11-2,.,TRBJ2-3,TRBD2,CASSWRLAGTDTQYF,TGTGCCAGCAGCTGGAGACTAGCGGGAACAGATACGCAGTATTTT
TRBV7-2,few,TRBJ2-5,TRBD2,CASTWGGLPETQYF,TGTGCCAGCACCTGGGGAGGGCTGCCAGAGACCCAGTACTTC
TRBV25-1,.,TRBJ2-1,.,CARVLAGLNYNEQFF,TGTGCCAGGGTTCTGGCGGGGCTTAACTACAATGAGCAGTTCTTC
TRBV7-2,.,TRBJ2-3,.,CASRGAGGRTDTQYF,TGTGCCAGCAGGGGGGCCGGGGGGAGAACAGATACGCAGTATTTT
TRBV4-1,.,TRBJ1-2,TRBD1,CASSQSRDSPNYGYTF,TGCGCCAGCAGCCAGAGCCGGGACAGCCCTAACTATGGCTACACCTTC
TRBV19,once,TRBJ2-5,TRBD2,CASSIGLALLDGETQYF,TGTGCCAGTAGTATAGGACTAGCGTTGCTTGATGGAGAGACCCAGTACTTC
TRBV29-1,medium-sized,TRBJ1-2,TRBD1,CSVGQSRDSDNYGYTF,TGCAGCGTTGGCCAATCCCGGGACAGCGATAACTATGGCTACACCTTC
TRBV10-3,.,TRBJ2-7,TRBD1,CAISESLQGLVSYEQYF,TGTGCCATCAGTGAGTCCCTACAGGGGTTGGTTTCATACGAGCAGTACTTC
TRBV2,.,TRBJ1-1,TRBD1,CASRKQGLAEAFF,TGTGCCAGCAGGAAACAGGGGCTGGCTGAAGCTTTCTTT
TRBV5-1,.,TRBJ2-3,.,CASSLEAGVDTQYF,TGCGCCAGCAGCTTGGAAGCCGGGGTAGATACGCAGTATTTT
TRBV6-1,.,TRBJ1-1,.,CASSLEGVGTEAFF,TGTGCCAGCAGTCTCGAGGGGGTGGGCACTGAAGCTTTCTTT
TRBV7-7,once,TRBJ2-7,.,CASRYFCQNSYEQYF,.
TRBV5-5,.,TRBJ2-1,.,CASSLDLGHGNEQFF,TGTGCCAGCAGCTTGGACTTGGGACACGGCAATGAGCAGTTCTTC
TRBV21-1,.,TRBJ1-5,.,CANWGGSGNQPQHF,TGTGCCAACTGGGGGGGCAGTGGCAATCAGCCCCAGCATTTT
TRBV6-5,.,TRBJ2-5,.,CASSYSAPGETQYF,TGTGCCAGCAGTTACTCTGCCCCCGGGGAGACCCAGTACTTC
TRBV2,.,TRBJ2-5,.,CASSVETQYF,TGTGCCAGCAGTGTGGAGACCCAGTACTTC
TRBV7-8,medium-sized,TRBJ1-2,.,CASSLALGFYGYTF,TGTGCCAGCAGCTTAGCGCTGGGGTTCTATGGCTACACCTTC